This T cell receptor beta chain was observed in a study of regulatory T cells in long-lasting Graves disease (dated by TCRdb to 2020 to 2023). A note on the overall study: Persistent Graves' disease meant more than 5 years of antithyroid drug treatment with TSH receptor autoantibodies that stayed positive. Patients with persistent Graves' disease were compared with patients with newly diagnosed Graves' disease using TCR sequencing and RNA sequencing of peripheral blood. In the clinical cohort, patients with persistent Graves' disease had used antithyroid drugs for an average of around 10 years. The study was conducted in China and was registered as a clinical trial. A total of 33 samples underwent TCR sequencing, from about 13 patients with persistent Graves' disease and some 20 patients with newly diagnosed Graves' disease. Study-wide findings and limitations: Because the primary lesion, thyroid tissue, could not be accessed, the study looked at peripheral blood alone. Persistent disease showed preferential use of TRBV28, TRBJ1-2 and TRBJ2-5, whereas newly diagnosed disease favored TRBV20-1 and TRBJ2-1. The small sample size was acknowledged by the authors as a limitation that may reduce accuracy. Patients with persistent disease shared more public clonotypes (about 2,500) than newly diagnosed patients did (about 970). Only the TCR beta chain was sequenced and analyzed. Lower TCR Shannon entropy and fewer highly expanded clones were observed in persistent Graves' disease patients than in newly diagnosed patients, which suggested clonal expansion.

Libraries were prepared through multiplex PCR. Sequencing was performed on an Illumina HiSeq 4000. iRepertoire HTBI primers and Arm-PCR amplification of CDR3 regions were used to construct TCR beta libraries. Before sequencing, the PCR products went through gel purification. The authors' analysis ran thus. A total of under 80 TRBV and more than twelve TRBJ segments were identified across samples and were used for gene usage analysis of CDR3 amino acid clonotypes. COPE and FqMerger were used to merge filtered high-quality paired reads into contigs. Contigs were aligned with BLAST to IMGT TRBV, TRBD and TRBJ reference genes, and CDR3 was defined per IMGT. Highly expanded clones were defined as clonotypes with a frequency above 0.1%. Shannon entropy was used to measure repertoire diversity, and the Gini coefficient was used to measure V-J evenness. A clonotype was considered public if more than one individual shared it. TCRdb handled the public reads itself, with Q25 trimming in fastp and clone calling in MiXCR, and kept productive beta chains. Each CDR3 protein appears once, grouped with its most common genes and DNA. Clone size and V and J calls follow TCRdb, not the original study. The sample table records approximately 500,000 distinct CDR3 sequences; approximately 21% of these occur just once. The ten biggest clones cover more than 6% of the sample.

The sample's time point label, decoded: persistent/refractory GD, antithyroid drugs over 5 years with positive TRAb. For both TCR sequencing and RNA sequencing, RNA was extracted from PBMCs in TRIzol. The diagnosis of Graves' disease followed American Thyroid Association guidelines. The patients came from an endocrinology department in Xi'an, China. From each patient, 7.5 to 9.5 milliliters of peripheral blood was collected into an EDTA anticoagulant tube. PBMCs were isolated by Ficoll Paque Plus density gradient separation without further T cell sorting. An Agilent 2100 Bioanalyzer and agarose gel were used to assess RNA quality, and a NanoDrop 2000 was used to measure RNA concentration. This clonotype came up many times. Its antigen specificity is not known. No clone much larger than this one lies a single base away; base qualities are absent. CDR1 SGHRS and CDR2 YFSETQ are derived from the germline V gene. The CDR3 covers 15 residues, taking in both the cysteine and the phenylalanine. Only CDR3 DNA is held: 45 bases, read in frame from base 1. The trim is 4 bases for V and 0 bases for J, with a gap of 13 bases between the germline ends.

The chain links TRBV5-1 with TRBJ1-1; TRBD1 is possibly the D segment (6 matching bases). The TCR originated in a female donor with Graves disease. Here the sequenced sample was peripheral blood mononuclear cells (PBMCs), taken when the disease was refractory, from a patient treated with antithyroid drugs. Read as DNA, the sequence is TGCGCCAGCAGCCTGGGGGCGACCGTGAACACTGAAGCTTTCTTT. It translates as CASSLGATVNTEAFF.